This TCR beta chain emerged from a study of cytomegalovirus exposure and HLA in healthy donors. J was trimmed by 1 base and V by 6 bases; bases with no gene match: 1. This CDR3 is 12 amino acids long. The germline CDR1 and CDR2 sequences are SQVTM and ANQGSEA. A note on this clone: As yet, its antigen is unknown.

Study findings and constraints: Rare TCR sequences dominated, though some public TCRs recurred in many donors. Highly shared sequence variants in one cluster were likely a sequencing artifact. Within an earlier analysis, most TCR beta V segments proved productive either about 87% or about 30% of the time.

Amplification used 60 Vbeta primers and 13 Jbeta primers. Measured with immunoSEQ multiplex PCR; TCRdb has only the in-frame clones, and not every one. The profile shows under 150,000 clones, roughly four fifths of them singletons. Sequencing used PBMCs. V and J are TRBV29-1 and TRBJ1-2; 8 nucleotides line up with TRBD1. The TCR comes from a male donor in good health and CMV-seropositive. CDR3 DNA sequence: TGCAGCGTCGGACAGGGTAACTATGGCTACACCTTC. Translated, it gives CSVGQGNYGYTF.